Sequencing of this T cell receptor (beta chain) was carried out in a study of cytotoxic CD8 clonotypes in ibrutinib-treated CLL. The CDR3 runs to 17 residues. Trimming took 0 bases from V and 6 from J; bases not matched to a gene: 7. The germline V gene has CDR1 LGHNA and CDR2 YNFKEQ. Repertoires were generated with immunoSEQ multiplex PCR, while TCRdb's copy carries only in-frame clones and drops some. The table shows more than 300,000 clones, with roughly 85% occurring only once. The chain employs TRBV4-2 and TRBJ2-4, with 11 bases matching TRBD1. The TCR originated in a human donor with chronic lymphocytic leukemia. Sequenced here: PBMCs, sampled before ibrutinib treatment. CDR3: CASSQDGDRGKGNIQYF. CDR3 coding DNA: TGTGCCAGCAGCCAAGATGGGGACAGGGGGAAAGGAAACATTCAGTACTTC.